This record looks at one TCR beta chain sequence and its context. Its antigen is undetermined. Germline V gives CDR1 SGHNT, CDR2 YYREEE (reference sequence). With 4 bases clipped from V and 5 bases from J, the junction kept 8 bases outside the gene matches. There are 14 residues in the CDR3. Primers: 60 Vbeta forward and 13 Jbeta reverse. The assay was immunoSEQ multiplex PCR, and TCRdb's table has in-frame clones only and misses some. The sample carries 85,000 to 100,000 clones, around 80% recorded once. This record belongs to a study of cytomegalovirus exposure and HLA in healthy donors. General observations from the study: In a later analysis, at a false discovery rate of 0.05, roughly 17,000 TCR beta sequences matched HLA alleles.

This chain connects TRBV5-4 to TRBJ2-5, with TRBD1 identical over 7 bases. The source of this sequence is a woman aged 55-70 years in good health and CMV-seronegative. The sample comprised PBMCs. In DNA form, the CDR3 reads TGTGCCAGCAGCCCGGGACAGTTTGCGGAGACCCAGTACTTC. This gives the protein CASSPGQFAETQYF.